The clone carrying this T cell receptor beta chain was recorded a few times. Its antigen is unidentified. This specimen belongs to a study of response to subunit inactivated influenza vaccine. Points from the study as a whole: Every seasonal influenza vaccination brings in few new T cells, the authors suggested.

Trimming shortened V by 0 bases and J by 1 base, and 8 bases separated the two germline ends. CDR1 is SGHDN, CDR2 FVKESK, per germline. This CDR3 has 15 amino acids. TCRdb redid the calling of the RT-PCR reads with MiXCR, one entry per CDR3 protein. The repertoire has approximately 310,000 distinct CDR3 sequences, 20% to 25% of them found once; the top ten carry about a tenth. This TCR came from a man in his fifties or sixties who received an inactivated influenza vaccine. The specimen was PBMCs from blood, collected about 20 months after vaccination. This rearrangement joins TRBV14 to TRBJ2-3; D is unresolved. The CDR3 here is CASSQDPWGTDTQYF. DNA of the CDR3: TGTGCCAGCAGCCAAGATCCATGGGGCACAGATACGCAGTATTTT.